Presented here are 20 T cell receptor beta chains from one specimen sequenced in a study of response to subunit inactivated influenza vaccine. MiXCR, run by TCRdb on the RT-PCR reads, gives a single entry per CDR3 protein. In the table there are about 240,000 distinct CDR3 sequences, about 12% of which are singletons. The sequencing used non-naive T cells sorted from PBMCs, collected 14 to 15 days before vaccination. These receptors were obtained from a man aged 50 to 60 who received an inactivated influenza vaccine.

In its sample, this clonotype was seen many times. This sequence joins TRBV6-5 and TRBJ1-2; D remains unclear. Per germline, CDR1 MNHEY and CDR2 SVGAGI. Trimming took 0 bases from V and 8 from J, leaving 10 bases between them. The CDR3 covers 13 residues. Here the CDR3 DNA reads TGTGCCAGCAGTTACTCGGGAGGCGGAGGCTACACCTTC. This encodes CASSYSGGGGYTF.

This clonotype was counted a few times. This chain joins TRBV2 and TRBJ2-7; TRBD1 aligns across 9 bases. V lost 6 bases and J lost 3; bases outside the gene matches: 9. Germline CDR1 reads SNHLY; CDR2 reads FYNNEI. This CDR3 has 15 amino acids. The CDR3 is CASRTGQGFDYEQYF. Written as DNA, the CDR3 is TGTGCCAGCAGGACAGGACAGGGGTTTGACTACGAGCAGTACTTC. Full variable domain (missing parts from reference TRBV2 and TRBJ2-7): EPEVTQTPSHQVTQMGQEVILRCVPISNHLYFYWYRQILGQKVEFLVSFYNNEISEKSEIFDDQFSVERPDGSNFTLKIRSTKLEDSAMYFCASRTGQGFDYEQYFGPGTRLTVT.

This clonotype was seen at least ten times. The V call is TRBV29-1, the J call TRBJ2-1, with D unresolved. The germline V gene encodes CDR1 SQVTM and CDR2 ANQGSEA. This CDR3 has 13 residues. V was pared by 3 bases and J by 3 bases, with 9 bases between. The DNA of the CDR3 is TGCAGCGTTGATTTTGGGAACTACAATGAGCAGTTCTTC. It codes for CSVDFGNYNEQFF.

This chain joins TRBV5-1 and TRBJ2-7; TRBD1 matches 7 bases. Germline trimming cut 4 bases from V and 2 bases from J; bases unmatched to any gene: 3. Germline loops: CDR1 SGHRS, CDR2 YFSETQ. This CDR3 has 13 amino acids. This chain's CDR3 is CASSRGQTYEQYF. Written as DNA, the CDR3 is TGCGCCAGCAGCCGGGGACAGACCTACGAGCAGTACTTC.

This clonotype was seen a few times. The chain carries TRBV3-1 and TRBJ2-5; no clear D. The CDR3 has 11 residues. Trimming cost V 3 bases and J 5 bases, with 4 bases left between them. Per germline, CDR1 LGHDT and CDR2 YNNKEL (reference sequence). CDR3 region: CASSQPETQYF. DNA of the CDR3: TGTGCCAGCAGCCAGCCGGAGACCCAGTACTTC.

This clonotype has at least ten counts. The chain links TRBV10-3 to TRBJ2-7, with 10 bases matching TRBD1. Germline CDR1 reads ENHRY; CDR2 reads SYGVKD. The CDR3 spans 14 residues. V was pared by 7 bases and J by 3 bases, with 6 bases of the junction left unmatched. CDR3 sequence reads: CAITPGTGDYEQYF. Here the CDR3 DNA reads TGTGCCATCACCCCCGGGACAGGGGACTACGAGCAGTACTTC.

This clonotype was seen more than once but under ten times. This chain connects TRBV28 to TRBJ2-7; D gene uncertain. CDR3 length equals 15 residues. Germline V gene lookup returns CDR1 MDHEN and CDR2 SYDVKM. V lost 6 bases, J lost 4 bases, and 19 bases lay in between. CDR3 in amino acids: CASRRQGARGYEQYF. Written as DNA, the CDR3 is TGTGCCAGCAGGCGCCAAGGAGCTAGAGGTTACGAGCAGTACTTC.

In its sample, this clonotype was seen many times. This chain uses TRBV28 with TRBJ1-2; TRBD1 agrees at 7 bases. The germline CDR1 and CDR2 sequences are MDHEN and SYDVKM. The CDR3 runs to 14 residues. V lost 6 bases, J lost 2 bases, and 6 bases stayed unmatched. The CDR3 coding sequence is TGTGCCAGCAGGCGAACAGGGGCAAACTATGGCTACACCTTC. It encodes CASRRTGANYGYTF.

This clonotype was seen only a few times. The V and J genes are TRBV7-2 and TRBJ2-5; the match to TRBD2 covers 8 bases. V lost 2 bases to trimming and J lost 5 bases; unmatched junction nucleotides: 7. In germline, CDR1 is SGHTA, CDR2 FQGNSA. CDR3 length equals 15 residues. The CDR3 coding sequence is TGTGCCAGCAGCTTATCACGGGGGGGCCGTGAGACCCAGTACTTC. It encodes CASSLSRGGRETQYF.

J is TRBJ1-5 and V is TRBV20-1, with D unclear. The CDR3 runs to 15 residues. V dropped 3 bases and J dropped 3 bases, with 15 bases sitting between them. CDR1 is DFQATT, CDR2 SNEGSKA, per germline (reference sequence). The CDR3 reads CSASPAGEVNQPQHF. For the CDR3, the DNA is TGCAGTGCTAGTCCCGCCGGAGAGGTCAATCAGCCCCAGCATTTT.

There are many counts of this clonotype. This chain links TRBV28 with TRBJ2-7; 9 nucleotides align to TRBD2. The germline CDR1 and CDR2 sequences are MDHEN and SYDVKM. The length of the CDR3 is 16 residues. The ends lost 1 base at V and 4 bases at J; junction bases unmatched: 8. CDR3 nucleotide sequence: TGTGCCAGCAGTTTATCGGCCGGGACTAGCAGTTACGAGCAGTACTTC. Protein: CASSLSAGTSSYEQYF.

This clonotype was counted only a few times. The genes are TRBV20-1 and TRBJ2-7; the D gene is possibly TRBD2 (6 bases). V was shortened by 6 bases and J by 2 bases, with 14 bases between the two germline ends. This CDR3 has 13 amino acids. The germline V gene has CDR1 DFQATT and CDR2 SNEGSKA (reference sequence). CDR3 bases: TGCAGTGCCGCCGCTAGCGAGACCTACGAGCAGTACTTC. It translates to CSAAASETYEQYF.

This clonotype occurred a few times. The rearrangement uses TRBV20-1 and TRBJ1-1, with TRBD1 as a possible D gene (5 bases). CDR3 length: 19 residues. V shed 1 base and J shed 1 base, with 25 bases lying between them. Germline CDR1 DFQATT, CDR2 SNEGSKA (reference sequence). The CDR3 is CSARVSLLGVSFRNTEAFF. In DNA, the CDR3 is TGCAGTGCTAGAGTTTCCCTTTTAGGGGTTTCCTTTCGGAACACTGAAGCTTTCTTT.

This clonotype turned up a few times. The chain uses TRBV6-2 or TRBV6-3 and TRBJ1-6; D call uncertain. V lost 0 bases and J lost 4, with 10 bases in between. CDR1 and CDR2 from the germline V gene are MNHEY and SVGEGT. The CDR3 covers 16 residues. In DNA form, the CDR3 reads TGTGCCAGCAGTTACTCCCCCCGGACTTATAATTCACCCCTCCACTTT. Its protein is CASSYSPRTYNSPLHF.

There are many counts of this clonotype. The V gene is TRBV12-3 or TRBV12-4, the J gene TRBJ2-7, with D perhaps matching TRBD1 (6 bases). This CDR3 is 14 amino acids long. Trimming cost V 5 bases and J 2 bases, with 13 bases left between them. In nucleotides, the CDR3 is TGTGCCAGCAGTCTGGGACACCAGACCTACGAGCAGTACTTC. Its protein is CASSLGHQTYEQYF.

This clonotype occurred a few times. The CDR3: CASSRDRYYGYTF. The CDR3 region has the DNA TGTGCCAGCAGCCGGGACAGATACTATGGCTACACCTTC. The chain employs TRBV5-8 and TRBJ1-2; the match to TRBD1 covers 7 bases. The CDR3 is 13 amino acids. Germline V gene data show CDR1 as SGHTS and CDR2 as YDEGEE. Trimming cost V 4 bases and J 3 bases; bases outside gene matches: 3.

V gene TRBV12-3 or TRBV12-4 combines with J gene TRBJ1-5; TRBD1 is a possible D gene (5 bases). This CDR3 comprises 15 residues. V was trimmed by 3 bases and J by 2 bases, leaving 11 bases between them. The CDR3 coding sequence is TGTGCCAGCAGTTTTGGGGGTAGCGGCAATCAGCCCCAGCATTTT. This gives the protein CASSFGGSGNQPQHF.

This clonotype came up a few times. The rearrangement uses TRBV4-3 and TRBJ2-1; 8 nucleotides match TRBD2. CDR1 is LGHNA and CDR2 is YSLEER in the germline V gene. The ends lost 2 bases at V and 3 bases at J; junction bases unmatched: 3. CDR3 size: 15 residues. The CDR3 region is CASSQQREYYNEQFF. Written as DNA, the CDR3 is TGCGCCAGCAGCCAACAGCGGGAGTACTACAATGAGCAGTTCTTC.

This clonotype was recorded a few times. This chain joins TRBV7-2 and TRBJ2-1, with unresolved D. The germline CDR1 and CDR2 sequences are SGHTA and FQGNSA. The V end was cut by 7 bases, the J end by 4 bases, with 11 bases between. The CDR3 is 13 amino acids. CDR3 DNA: TGTGCCAGCAACCCGGGCTCGTACAATGAGCAGTTCTTC. This encodes CASNPGSYNEQFF.

V and J are TRBV6-4 and TRBJ2-2, with TRBD2 as a possible D gene (5 bases). V lost 7 bases and J lost 0, with 9 bases in between. CDR1 and CDR2 from the germline V gene are MRHNA and SNTAGT. This CDR3 is 14 amino acids long. The CDR3 DNA is TGTGCCAGCAAACAGAGGGCGAACACCGGGGAGCTGTTTTTT. It encodes CASKQRANTGELFF.